This T cell receptor (beta chain) stems from a study of shared clonotypes between healthy human individuals. About the research overall: Donors had three CD4 naive, three CD4 memory, two CD8 naive and one CD8 memory plate apiece.

Germline V CDR1 and CDR2: SGHVS, FQNEAQ. The CDR3 sequence is 15 residues long. Trimming cost V 1 base and J 0 bases, with 6 bases left between them. Notes on this clone: Its antigen is unknown.

Terminally differentiated effector memory CD45RA+ cells were left out of the naive CD8 fraction, which was CD45RO-negative and positively selected for CCR7. Original analysis: ImmunoSEQ supplied junction-only sequences lacking quality scores, so filtering was different. The repertoire was sequenced with immunoSEQ multiplex PCR; TCRdb's copy has only in-frame clones and lacks some. V, J and clone size derive from that table, while D and trimming were established from the DNA sequence. The repertoire holds a few hundred thousand clones, with roughly 95% as singletons. Notes on the study in general: Memory subsets generally showed lower estimated richness than naive subsets. Sequencing depth was a factor that was expected to affect clonotype sharing among donors.

The origin of this receptor is a woman aged 25 to 39 in good health. Sequencing was carried out using naive CD8+ T cells sorted from blood. The chain couples TRBV7-8 to TRBJ2-2; D uncertain. The CDR3 here is CASSLGYSNTGELFF. Written as DNA, the CDR3 is TGTGCCAGCAGCTTAGGCTACTCGAACACCGGGGAGCTGTTTTTT.